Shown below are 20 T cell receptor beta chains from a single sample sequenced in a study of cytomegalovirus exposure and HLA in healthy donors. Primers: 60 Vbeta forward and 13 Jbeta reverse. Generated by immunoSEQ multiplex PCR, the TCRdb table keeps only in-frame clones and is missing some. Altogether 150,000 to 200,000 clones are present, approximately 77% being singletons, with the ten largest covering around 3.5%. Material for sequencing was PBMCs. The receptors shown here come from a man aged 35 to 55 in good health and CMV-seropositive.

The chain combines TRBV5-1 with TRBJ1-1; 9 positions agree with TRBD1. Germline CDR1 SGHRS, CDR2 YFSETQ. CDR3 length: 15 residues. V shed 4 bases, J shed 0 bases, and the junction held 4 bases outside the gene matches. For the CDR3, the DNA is TGCGCCAGCAGCGGAGGACAGGGGATGAACACTGAAGCTTTCTTT. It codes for CASSGGQGMNTEAFF. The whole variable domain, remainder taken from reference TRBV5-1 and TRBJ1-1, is KAGVTQTPRYLIKTRGQQVTLSCSPISGHRSVSWYQQTPGQGLQFLFEYFSETQRNKGNFPGRFSGRQFSNSRSEMNVSTLELGDSALYLCASSGGQGMNTEAFFGQGTRLTVV.

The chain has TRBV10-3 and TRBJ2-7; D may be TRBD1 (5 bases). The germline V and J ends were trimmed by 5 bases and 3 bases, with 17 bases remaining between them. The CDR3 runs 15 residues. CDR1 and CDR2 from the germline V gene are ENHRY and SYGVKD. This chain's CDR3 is CAISPAVVQDYEQYF. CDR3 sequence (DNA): TGTGCCATCAGTCCGGCTGTGGTACAGGACTACGAGCAGTACTTC.

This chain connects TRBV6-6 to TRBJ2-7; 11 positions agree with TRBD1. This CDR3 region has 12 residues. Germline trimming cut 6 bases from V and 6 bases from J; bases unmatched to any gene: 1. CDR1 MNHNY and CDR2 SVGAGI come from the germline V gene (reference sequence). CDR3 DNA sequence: TGTGCCAGCAGAGGACAGGGGGCCGAGCAGTACTTC. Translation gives CASRGQGAEQYF.

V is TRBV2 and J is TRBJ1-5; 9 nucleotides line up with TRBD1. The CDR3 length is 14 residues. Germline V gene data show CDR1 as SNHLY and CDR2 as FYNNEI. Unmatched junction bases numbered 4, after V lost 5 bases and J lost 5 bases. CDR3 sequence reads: CASSRQGVYQPQHF. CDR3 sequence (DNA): TGTGCCAGCAGTCGACAGGGGGTTTATCAGCCCCAGCATTTT.

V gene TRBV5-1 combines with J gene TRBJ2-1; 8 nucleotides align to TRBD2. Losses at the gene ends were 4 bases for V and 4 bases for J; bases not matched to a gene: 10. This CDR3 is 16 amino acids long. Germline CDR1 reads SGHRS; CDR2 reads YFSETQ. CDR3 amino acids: CASSQWSGSGYNEQFF. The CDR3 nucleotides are TGCGCCAGCAGCCAGTGGAGCGGGAGTGGATACAATGAGCAGTTCTTC.

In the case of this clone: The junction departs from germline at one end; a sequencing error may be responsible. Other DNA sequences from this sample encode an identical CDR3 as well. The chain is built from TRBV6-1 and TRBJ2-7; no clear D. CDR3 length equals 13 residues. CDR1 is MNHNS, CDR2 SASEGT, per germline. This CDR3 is CASSEADSYEQYF. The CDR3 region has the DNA TGTGCCAGCAGTGAGGCTGACTCCTATGAGCAGTACTTC.

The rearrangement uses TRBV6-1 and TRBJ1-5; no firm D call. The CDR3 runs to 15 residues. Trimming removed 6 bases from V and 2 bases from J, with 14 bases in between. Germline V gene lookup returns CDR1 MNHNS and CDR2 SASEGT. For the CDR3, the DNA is TGTGCCAGCAGCGGGAGAGATTCCGGCAATCAGCCCCAGCATTTT. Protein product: CASSGRDSGNQPQHF.

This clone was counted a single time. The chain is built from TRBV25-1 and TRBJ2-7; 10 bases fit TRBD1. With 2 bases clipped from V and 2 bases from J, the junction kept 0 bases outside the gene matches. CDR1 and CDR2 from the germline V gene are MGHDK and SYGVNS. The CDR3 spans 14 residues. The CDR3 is CASSEGTGAYEQYF. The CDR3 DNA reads TGTGCCAGCAGTGAAGGGACAGGGGCCTACGAGCAGTACTTC.

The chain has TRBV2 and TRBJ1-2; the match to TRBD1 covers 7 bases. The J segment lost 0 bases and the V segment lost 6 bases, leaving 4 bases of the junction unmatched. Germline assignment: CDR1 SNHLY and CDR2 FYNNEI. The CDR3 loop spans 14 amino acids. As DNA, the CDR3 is TGTGCCAGCAGCAGGGACAGCACTAACTATGGCTACACCTTC. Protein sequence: CASSRDSTNYGYTF.

The CDR3 region is CASSPSDGLGETQYF. In nucleotides, the CDR3 is TGTGCCAGCAGCCCCTCGGACGGACTAGGTGAGACCCAGTACTTC. The chain employs TRBV21-1 and TRBJ2-5; TRBD2, the table's D call, lacks a check against the DNA. TRBV21-1 is noted as a pseudogene. This CDR3 comprises 15 residues.

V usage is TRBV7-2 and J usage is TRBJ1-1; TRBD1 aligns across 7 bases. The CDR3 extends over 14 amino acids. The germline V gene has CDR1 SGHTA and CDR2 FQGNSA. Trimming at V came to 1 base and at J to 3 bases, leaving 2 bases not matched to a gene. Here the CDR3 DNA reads TGTGCCAGCAGCTTAGTCGACAGGGACACTGAAGCTTTCTTT. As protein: CASSLVDRDTEAFF.

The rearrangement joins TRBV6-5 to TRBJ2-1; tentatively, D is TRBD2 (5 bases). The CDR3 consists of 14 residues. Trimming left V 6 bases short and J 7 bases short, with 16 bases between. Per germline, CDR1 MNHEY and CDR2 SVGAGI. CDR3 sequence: CASRARAIENEQFF. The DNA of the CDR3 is TGTGCCAGCAGAGCGAGGGCCATTGAGAATGAGCAGTTCTTC.

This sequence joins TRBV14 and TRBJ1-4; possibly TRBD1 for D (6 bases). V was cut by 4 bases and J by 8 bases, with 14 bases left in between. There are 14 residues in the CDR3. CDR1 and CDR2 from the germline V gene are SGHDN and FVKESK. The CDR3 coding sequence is TGTGCCAGCAGCCCCTTGGGACAACTCGAAAAACTGTTTTTT. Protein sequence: CASSPLGQLEKLFF.

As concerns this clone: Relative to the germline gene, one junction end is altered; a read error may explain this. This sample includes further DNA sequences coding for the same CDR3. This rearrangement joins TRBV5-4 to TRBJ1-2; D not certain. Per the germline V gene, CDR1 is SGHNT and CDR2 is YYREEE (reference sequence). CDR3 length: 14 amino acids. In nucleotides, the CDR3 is TGTGCCAGCAGCACGGCGACCGGGCCGGGAGGCTATACCTTC. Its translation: CASSTATGPGGYTF.

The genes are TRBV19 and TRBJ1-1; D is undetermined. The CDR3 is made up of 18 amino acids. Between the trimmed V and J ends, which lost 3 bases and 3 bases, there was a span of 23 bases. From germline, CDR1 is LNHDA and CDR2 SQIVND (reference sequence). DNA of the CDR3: TGTGCCAGTAGTATGGCACAGATAGTGGGTTTACCGGACACTGAAGCTTTCTTT. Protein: CASSMAQIVGLPDTEAFF.

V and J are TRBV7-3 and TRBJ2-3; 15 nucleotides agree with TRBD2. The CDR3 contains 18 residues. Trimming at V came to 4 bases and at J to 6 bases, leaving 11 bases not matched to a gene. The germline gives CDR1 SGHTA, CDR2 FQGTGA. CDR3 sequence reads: CASSSGTSGGSAVDTQYF. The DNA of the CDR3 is TGTGCCAGCAGCTCTGGGACTAGCGGGGGGTCTGCGGTGGATACGCAGTATTTT.

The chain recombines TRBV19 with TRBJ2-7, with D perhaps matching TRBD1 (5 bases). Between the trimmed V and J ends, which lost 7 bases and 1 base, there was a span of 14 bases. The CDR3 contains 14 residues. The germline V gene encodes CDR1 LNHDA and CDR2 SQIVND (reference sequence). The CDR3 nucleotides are TGTGCCAGTAAGAGAACAGGTCCATCCTACGAGCAGTACTTC. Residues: CASKRTGPSYEQYF.

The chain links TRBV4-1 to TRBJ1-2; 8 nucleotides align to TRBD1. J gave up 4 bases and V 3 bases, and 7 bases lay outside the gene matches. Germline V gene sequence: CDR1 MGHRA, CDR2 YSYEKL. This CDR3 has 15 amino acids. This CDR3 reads CASSHRTGTGYGYTF. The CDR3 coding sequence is TGCGCCAGCAGCCACAGGACAGGGACGGGCTATGGCTACACCTTC.

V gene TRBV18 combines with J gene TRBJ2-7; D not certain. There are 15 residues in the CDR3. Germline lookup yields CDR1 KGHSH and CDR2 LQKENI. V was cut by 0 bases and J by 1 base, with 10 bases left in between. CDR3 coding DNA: TGTGCCAGCTCACCACCGTCCAGGCAATCCTACGAGCAGTACTTC. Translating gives CASSPPSRQSYEQYF.

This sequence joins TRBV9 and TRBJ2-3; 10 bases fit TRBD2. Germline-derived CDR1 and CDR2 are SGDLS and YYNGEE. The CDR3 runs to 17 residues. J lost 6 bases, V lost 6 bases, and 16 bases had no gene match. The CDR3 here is CASKPGGLAGEWDTQYF. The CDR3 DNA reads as TGTGCCAGCAAACCCGGAGGGCTAGCGGGAGAGTGGGATACGCAGTATTTT.